This TCR beta chain emerged from a study of Graves' ophthalmopathy and Graves' hyperthyroidism. Overall study: Specimen type is peripheral blood, obtained at initial diagnosis before any treatment.

The V end was cut by 3 bases, the J end by 0 bases, with 9 bases between. The CDR3 runs to 15 residues. Per the germline V gene, CDR1 is SGHAT and CDR2 is FQNNGV. The TCR beta CDR3 regions underwent amplification from RNA transcripts. A first-round RT-PCR used HTBI primers, followed by a second-round multiplex PCR. Each CDR3 protein is one row after TCRdb ran MiXCR on the multiplex PCR reads. The sample records under 800,000 distinct CDR3 sequences, approximately 21% being singletons. V gene TRBV11-2 combines with J gene TRBJ1-3, with D uncertain. The sequence was collected from a woman younger than 30 with stable Graves' hyperthyroidism. Some clones in this sample may be carry-over from other donors' samples. Sequenced: peripheral blood. The DNA for the CDR3 is TGTGCCAGCAGCTTCAAAGGAAACTCTGGAAACACCATATATTTT. It yields the protein CASSFKGNSGNTIYF. The full variable domain, with the rest looked up from reference TRBV11-2 and TRBJ1-3, is EAGVAQSPRYKIIEKRQSVAFWCNPISGHATLYWYQQILGQGPKLLIQFQNNGVVDDSQLPKDRFSAERLKGVDSTLKIQPAKLEDSAVYLCASSFKGNSGNTIYFGEGSWLTVV.